The T cell receptor (beta chain) described here comes from a study of cytomegalovirus exposure and HLA in healthy donors. General study points: HLA-A and HLA-B allele assignments for most subjects were reportedly predicted accurately using TCR beta sequences. Usually a TCR sequence was rare, but some public TCRs were found in many donors.

CDR1 and CDR2 from the germline V gene are SGHAT and FQDESV (reference sequence). This CDR3 is 17 amino acids long. With V trimmed by 3 bases and J by 0 bases, 5 bases remained unmatched. Donors were ostensibly healthy at sampling, although undocumented immune exposures were probable. A note on this clone: Its antigen is unidentified.

Use of 60 Vbeta and 13 Jbeta primers characterized the PCR. Only in-frame clones appear in the TCRdb table, and some are missing; sequencing was by immunoSEQ multiplex PCR. The table includes roughly 150,000 clones, about two thirds detected once. The sequence came from a man in his thirties or forties in good health and CMV-seropositive. The sample was PBMCs. V is TRBV11-1 and J is TRBJ2-6; the match to TRBD2 covers 7 bases. The CDR3 spells CASSFSGLASGANVLTF. The CDR3 bases are TGTGCCAGCAGCTTTAGCGGGCTTGCCTCTGGGGCCAACGTCCTGACTTTC.